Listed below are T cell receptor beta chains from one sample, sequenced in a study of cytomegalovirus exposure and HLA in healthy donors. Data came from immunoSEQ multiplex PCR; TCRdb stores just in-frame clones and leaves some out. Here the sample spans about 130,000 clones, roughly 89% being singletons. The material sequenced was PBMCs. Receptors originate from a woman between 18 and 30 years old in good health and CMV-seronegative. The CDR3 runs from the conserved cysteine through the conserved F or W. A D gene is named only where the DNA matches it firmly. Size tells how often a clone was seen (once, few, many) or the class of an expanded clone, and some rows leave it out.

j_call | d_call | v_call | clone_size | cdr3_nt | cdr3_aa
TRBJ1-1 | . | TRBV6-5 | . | TGTGCCAGCAGTTCCGCCGGGTCTGAAGCTTTCTTT | CASSSAGSEAFF
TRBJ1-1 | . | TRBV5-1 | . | TGCGCCAGCAGCTTGGTAGGGCAGGGGCACACTGAAGCTTTCTTT | CASSLVGQGHTEAFF
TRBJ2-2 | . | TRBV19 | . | TGTGCCAGTAGCCCTCAGGGACACGGGGAGCTGTTTTTT | CASSPQGHGELFF
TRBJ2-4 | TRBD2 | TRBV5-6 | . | TGTGCCAGCCGACCGGGGGGGACGGCCAAAAACATTCAGTACTTC | CASRPGGTAKNIQYF
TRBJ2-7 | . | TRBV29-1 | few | TGCAGCGTCCGGAGGAGGGACCCCTACGAGCAGTACTTC | CSVRRRDPYEQYF
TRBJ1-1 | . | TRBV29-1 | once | TGCAGCGTTGAGTTCAGGCTGTGGACTGAAGCTTTCTTT | CSVEFRLWTEAFF
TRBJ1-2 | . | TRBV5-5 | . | TGTGCCAGCACCCTGTCAGGGCCGGTAAACTATGGCTACACCTTC | CASTLSGPVNYGYTF
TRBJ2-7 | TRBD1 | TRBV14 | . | TGTGCCAGCAGCCAAAAGATGATCCGGGACAGACGTATAAGCTCCTACGAGCAGTACTTC | CASSQKMIRDRRISSYEQYF
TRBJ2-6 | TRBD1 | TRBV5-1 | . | TGCGCCAGCAGCTTGGTGCAGGGGGCCCCTGGGGCCAACGTCCTGACTTTC | CASSLVQGAPGANVLTF
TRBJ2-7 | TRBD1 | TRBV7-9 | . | TGTGCCAGCAGCTCCGGGACAGGCTTTTATGAGCAGTACTTC | CASSSGTGFYEQYF
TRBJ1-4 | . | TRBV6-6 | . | TGTGCCAGCAGTTACGGGTGGGGAGGAAATGAAAAACTGTTTTTT | CASSYGWGGNEKLFF
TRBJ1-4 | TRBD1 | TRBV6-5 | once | TGTGCCAGCAGTTACCGCGGACAGGTAACTAATGAAAAACTGTTTTTT | CASSYRGQVTNEKLFF
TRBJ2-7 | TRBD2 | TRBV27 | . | TGTGCCAGCAGTATCCTTAGCGGGGGGGCCGTCTACGAGCAGTACTTC | CASSILSGGAVYEQYF
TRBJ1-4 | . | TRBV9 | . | TGTGCCAGCTCGAGGCAGCCTAATGAAAAACTGTTTTTT | CASSRQPNEKLFF
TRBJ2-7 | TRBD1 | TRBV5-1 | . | TGCGCCAGCAGGGGGACAGGGAGCTCCTACGAGCAGTACTTC | CASRGTGSSYEQYF
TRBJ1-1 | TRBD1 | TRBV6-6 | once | TGTGCCAGCAGCCTAGTCCTAGGGGGCTCTGAAGCTTTCTTT | CASSLVLGGSEAFF
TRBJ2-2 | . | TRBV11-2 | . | TGTGCCAGCAGCTGGCAGGCGGGCACCGGGGAGCTGTTTTTT | CASSWQAGTGELFF
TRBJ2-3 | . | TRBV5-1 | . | TGCGCCAGCAGCTTGGGTTTAGCTAGCACAGATACGCAGTATTTT | CASSLGLASTDTQYF
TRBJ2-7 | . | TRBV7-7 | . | TGTGCTAGCAGCCGACGCCCAGGATCCTACGAGCAGTACTTC | CASSRRPGSYEQYF
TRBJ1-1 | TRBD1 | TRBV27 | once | TGTGCCAGCAGTTTCCAGGGGGCGCCTGAAGCTTTCTTT | CASSFQGAPEAFF
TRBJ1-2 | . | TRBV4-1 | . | TGCGCCAGCAGCCAGACAGGAGCAGTCTATGGCTACACCTTC | CASSQTGAVYGYTF
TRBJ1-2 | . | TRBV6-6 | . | TGTGCCAGCAGCCCCAAGGGGTCTAACTATGGCTACACCTTC | CASSPKGSNYGYTF
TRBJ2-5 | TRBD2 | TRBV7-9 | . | TGTGCCAGCAGCCCTGGATTAGCGGGGGACTTGGAGACCCAGTACTTC | CASSPGLAGDLETQYF
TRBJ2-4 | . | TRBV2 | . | TGTGCCAGCAGTTTGGAAATGACAGTGTACTTC | CASSLEMTVYF
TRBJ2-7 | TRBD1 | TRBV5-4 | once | TGTGCCAGCAGCCGAGGGGGACAGGGGTCCTACGAGCAGTACTTC | CASSRGGQGSYEQYF
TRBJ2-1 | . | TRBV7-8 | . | TGTGCCAGCAGCTTAGCTGGGGGGGGCAGGCCCTGGGGTGAGCAGTTCTTC | CASSLAGGGRPWGEQFF
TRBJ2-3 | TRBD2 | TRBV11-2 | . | TGTGCCAGCAGCTCCCTACTAGCGACTAGCACAGATACGCAGTATTTT | CASSSLLATSTDTQYF
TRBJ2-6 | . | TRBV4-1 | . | TGCGCCAGCAGCCAAGAGCGCCACTCTGGGGCCAACGTCCTGACTTTC | CASSQERHSGANVLTF
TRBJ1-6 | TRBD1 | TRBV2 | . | TGTGCCAGCGGGACAGTAAATTCACCCCTCCACTTT | CASGTVNSPLHF
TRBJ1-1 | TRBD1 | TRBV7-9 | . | TGTGCCAGCAGCCCCGGGACAGGGGGCTTTTCGGACACTGAAGCTTTCTTT | CASSPGTGGFSDTEAFF
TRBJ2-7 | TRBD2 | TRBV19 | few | TGTGCCAGTAGTATCGAGGGAGGGTTGAACGAGCAGTACTTC | CASSIEGGLNEQYF
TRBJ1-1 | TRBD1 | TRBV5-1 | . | TGCGCCAGCTGTAAACTAGACAGGGGCTGCACTGAAGCTTTCTTT | CASCKLDRGCTEAFF
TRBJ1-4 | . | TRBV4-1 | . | TGCGCCAGCAGCCAAGACAGGGTTACGCTGAGTTCTAATGAAAAACTGTTTTTT | CASSQDRVTLSSNEKLFF
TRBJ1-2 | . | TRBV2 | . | TGTGCCAGCAGGACAGCTCTATATGGCTACACCTTC | CASRTALYGYTF
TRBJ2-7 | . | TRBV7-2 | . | TGTGCCAGCAGCCCTGGTCACTACTACGAGCAGTACTTC | CASSPGHYYEQYF
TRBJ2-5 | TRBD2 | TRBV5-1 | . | TGCGCCAGCAGCTCGACTAGCGGGGGAGTTCAAGAGACCCAGTACTTC | CASSSTSGGVQETQYF
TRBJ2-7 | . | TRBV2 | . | TGTGCCAGCAGCGATTTGCCGGGGGAATCAGGGATCACCTACGAGCAGTACTTC | CASSDLPGESGITYEQYF